This TCR beta chain is from a study of shared clonotypes between healthy human individuals. Healthy adults negative for HIV, lacking recent acute infections or vaccinations, served as donors. Sequencing was performed with immunoSEQ multiplex PCR; in TCRdb, only in-frame clones are kept and a portion is missing. Of about 1.1 million clones in the sample, around 77% were seen once. CDR1 is SGHRS, CDR2 YFSETQ, per germline. The CDR3 runs to 13 residues. V was shortened by 4 bases and J by 4 bases, with 11 bases between the two germline ends. The specimen sequenced was memory CD4+ T cells from PBMCs. Subset of the sample: CD45RA-negative fraction. This sequence was found in a young man in good health. Some clones in this sample may be carry-over from other donors' samples. The J gene is TRBJ1-2, the V gene TRBV5-1; D remains unclear. The CDR3 coding sequence is TGCGCCAGCAGCGAGTTGCTAGCCTATGGCTACACCTTC. Its translation is CASSELLAYGYTF.